This entry lists 25 T cell receptor beta chains sequenced from one sample in a study of CD8 T cells in ankylosing spondylitis. One entry per CDR3 protein, called by TCRdb with MiXCR from the 5' RACE reads. The sample has more than 200,000 distinct CDR3 sequences, about 24% seen once. Sequencing used blood, either unsorted or a sorted T cell fraction (not recorded which). These receptors originate from a male donor with ankylosing spondylitis or in good health (not recorded which).

This clonotype was seen many times. The chain uses TRBV20-1 and TRBJ2-5; D is uncertain. CDR1 is DFQATT and CDR2 is SNEGSKA in the germline V gene (reference sequence). Trimming left V 1 base short and J 10 bases short, with 19 bases between. The CDR3 contains 14 residues. The chain's CDR3 is CSARAPGPPKRQYF. The CDR3 coding sequence is TGCAGTGCTAGAGCCCCCGGGCCCCCAAAGCGCCAGTACTTC.

This clonotype has only a few counts. The junction departs from the called germline gene at one end, perhaps through a read error. This rearrangement joins TRBV20-1 to TRBJ2-5; D remains ambiguous. The CDR3 spans 14 residues. Per the germline V gene, CDR1 is DFQATT and CDR2 is SNEGSKA (reference sequence). In nucleotides, the CDR3 is TGCAGTGCCACCCGAGCAACTTTCCAAGAGGCCCAGTACTTC. This sequence encodes CSATRATFQEAQYF.

This clonotype showed up many times. V is TRBV10-3 and J is TRBJ2-1; TRBD1 agrees at 12 bases. The V gene's germline CDR1 is ENHRY and CDR2 SYGVKD. The CDR3 totals 16 residues. J lost 6 bases, V lost 2 bases, and 5 bases had no gene match. The CDR3 loop is CAISEQGQGARNEQFF. As DNA, the CDR3 is TGTGCCATCAGTGAGCAGGGACAGGGGGCGCGCAATGAGCAGTTCTTC.

The chain employs TRBV6-1 and TRBJ2-1; D is ambiguous. This CDR3 spans 14 amino acids. Deletions cut 8 bases from V and 0 bases from J, with 11 bases between. Per the germline V gene, CDR1 is MNHNS and CDR2 is SASEGT. This chain's CDR3 is CASGIRSSYNEQFF. The DNA of the CDR3 is TGTGCCAGCGGGATTAGGAGCTCCTACAATGAGCAGTTCTTC.

The chain has TRBV11-3 and TRBJ2-7; TRBD2 agrees at 8 bases. Germline-derived CDR1 and CDR2 are SGHNT and YENEEA. The CDR3 extends over 17 amino acids. Unmatched junction bases numbered 21, after V lost 11 bases and J lost 3 bases. The DNA for the CDR3 is TGTGCCCTCAGCCCATGGACCCCGGGGGGGAGTCACTACGAGCAGTACTTC. Translated: CALSPWTPGGSHYEQYF.

The table lists this clonotype with many counts. The chain links TRBV30 to TRBJ2-4; D unclear. The CDR3 has 11 amino acids. Germline CDR1 reads GTSNPN; CDR2 reads SVGIG (reference sequence). V was trimmed by 0 bases and J by 5 bases, leaving 2 bases between them. In DNA, the CDR3 is TGTGCCTGGAGTGTAGAAAACATTCAGTACTTC. Protein product: CAWSVENIQYF.

The rearrangement links TRBV7-9 to TRBJ2-7; the D gene could be TRBD1 or TRBD2 (5 bases each). Germline V lookup: CDR1 SEHNR, CDR2 FQNEAQ (reference sequence). The CDR3 sequence is 13 residues long. The V and J ends lost 4 bases and 7 bases respectively, with 14 bases between them. The DNA of the CDR3 is TGTGCCAGCAGCTGGGGGACGGAACCTGAGCAGTACTTC. It encodes CASSWGTEPEQYF. Variable domain in full (rest from reference TRBV7-9 and TRBJ2-7): DTGVSQNPRHKITKRGQNVTFRCDPISEHNRLYWYRQTLGQGPEFLTYFQNEAQLEKSRLLSDRFSAERPKGSFSTLEIQRTEQGDSAMYLCASSWGTEPEQYFGPGTRLTVT.

This clonotype has at least ten counts. CDR3 sequence reads: CASSLRRGDIQYF. The DNA for the CDR3 is TGTGCCAGCAGTTTACGTAGAGGGGACATTCAGTACTTC. The V gene is TRBV12-3 or TRBV12-4, the J gene TRBJ2-4, with D perhaps being TRBD1 or TRBD2 (5 bases each). The CDR3 length is 13 residues. Trimming left V 2 bases short and J 8 bases short, with 10 bases between.

This clonotype was found a few times. The chain uses TRBV10-2 and TRBJ2-3, with TRBD2 matching 9 bases. The junction had 0 bases not matched to a gene; V was cut back by 4 bases and J by 4 bases. Germline V CDR1 and CDR2: WSHSY, SAAADI. The CDR3 is made up of 13 amino acids. Here the CDR3 reads CASSGTSADTQYF. CDR3 bases: TGCGCCAGCAGTGGGACTAGCGCAGATACGCAGTATTTT.

This clonotype was picked up many times. This chain joins TRBV20-1 and TRBJ2-1, with D maybe TRBD2 (6 bases). Germline values: CDR1 DFQATT, CDR2 SNEGSKA (reference sequence). This CDR3 has 15 residues. With 1 base removed from V and 5 bases from J, the gap between germline ends came to 15 bases. In DNA, the CDR3 is TGCAGTGCTAGAGGGGGGGACGTACTAAACAATGAGCAGTTCTTC. Amino acid sequence: CSARGGDVLNNEQFF.

This clonotype showed up just once. The gene calls are TRBV6-1 and TRBJ2-7; TRBD1 matches 7 bases. CDR1 and CDR2 from the germline V gene are MNHNS and SASEGT. This CDR3 contains 14 residues. V trimming: 6 bases; J trimming: 2 bases; junction bases outside the gene matches: 7. CDR3 amino acids: CASRTAGGPYEQYF. The CDR3 nucleotides are TGTGCCAGCAGGACGGCAGGGGGACCCTACGAGCAGTACTTC.

The chain employs TRBV10-3 and TRBJ2-3, with D tentatively TRBD1 (6 bases). The V end was cut by 7 bases, the J end by 6 bases, with 20 bases between. CDR3 length equals 15 residues. Germline lookup yields CDR1 ENHRY and CDR2 SYGVKD. The CDR3 sequence: CAITDKGQGVDTQYF. CDR3 bases: TGTGCCATCACGGATAAGGGACAAGGAGTGGATACGCAGTATTTT.

The chain employs TRBV29-1 and TRBJ2-3; D unclear. The germline gives CDR1 SQVTM, CDR2 ANQGSEA. V lost 4 bases and J 1 base, leaving 18 bases between the germline ends. CDR3 size: 16 residues. The CDR3 loop reads CSVVGGRGLGTDTQYF. CDR3 DNA: TGCAGCGTTGTAGGTGGTCGTGGCTTGGGCACAGATACGCAGTATTTT.

In this sample, this clonotype turned up a few times. The CDR3 coding sequence is TGTGCCAGCAGCCCTGGGGACAGAACGACACCAGATACGCAGTATTTT. It encodes CASSPGDRTTPDTQYF. The chain employs TRBV11-2 and TRBJ2-3; 7 positions match TRBD1. The CDR3 extends over 16 amino acids. J gave up 4 bases and V 5 bases, and 12 bases lay outside the gene matches. Germline loops: CDR1 SGHAT, CDR2 FQNNGV.

In this sample, this clonotype turned up many times. The rearrangement links TRBV6-1 to TRBJ2-7; TRBD2 matches at 10 bases. Germline trimming cut 10 bases from V and 4 bases from J; bases unmatched to any gene: 7. The CDR3 totals 13 residues. Germline V lookup: CDR1 MNHNS, CDR2 SASEGT. The CDR3 loop reads CATRTSGRYEQYF. The CDR3 coding sequence is TGTGCCACGCGGACTAGCGGAAGATACGAGCAGTACTTC.

This clonotype was detected ten times or more. The V and J genes are TRBV6-6 and TRBJ2-1, with a possible D match to TRBD1 (6 bases). Between the trimmed V and J ends, which lost 10 bases and 4 bases, there was a span of 11 bases. Germline-derived CDR1 and CDR2 are MNHNY and SVGAGI (reference sequence). CDR3 length: 12 amino acids. CDR3 loop: CAISGQYNEQFF. The CDR3 DNA reads as TGTGCCATATCAGGACAGTACAATGAGCAGTTCTTC.

This clonotype came up a few times. The gene calls are TRBV2 and TRBJ1-1; D remains ambiguous. Trimming took 7 bases from V and 5 from J, leaving 14 bases between them. This CDR3 is built from 13 residues. Germline V gene sequence: CDR1 SNHLY, CDR2 FYNNEI. The CDR3 DNA is TGTGCCAGCATTCGGCGGGTCGATACTGAAGCTTTCTTT. It translates to CASIRRVDTEAFF.

In its sample, this clonotype was seen a few times. The CDR3 nucleotides read TGCAGCGTTGACCGCTTTGGCTACACCTTC. As protein: CSVDRFGYTF. The rearrangement joins TRBV29-1 to TRBJ1-2, with D uncertain. The V and J ends lost 3 bases and 7 bases respectively, with 6 bases between them. Germline CDR1 reads SQVTM; CDR2 reads ANQGSEA. The CDR3 contains 10 residues.

In its sample, this clonotype was seen many times. This sequence joins TRBV7-2 and TRBJ2-1; maybe TRBD1 (5 bases). This CDR3 spans 14 amino acids. The V gene lost 2 bases and the J gene lost 6 bases, with 11 bases spanning the gap. Germline V gene data show CDR1 as SGHTA and CDR2 as FQGNSA. Here the CDR3 reads CASSLTSGSNEQFF. CDR3 nucleotide sequence: TGTGCCAGCAGCTTAACTTCAGGGTCCAATGAGCAGTTCTTC.

This clonotype was observed at least ten times. This chain links TRBV20-1 with TRBJ2-3; D not resolved. CDR1 DFQATT and CDR2 SNEGSKA come from the germline V gene (reference sequence). This CDR3 region has 15 residues. V lost 0 bases and J lost 2, with 12 bases in between. For the CDR3, the DNA is TGCAGTGCTAGAGAACCCCGACGGACCACAGATACGCAGTATTTT. It yields the protein CSAREPRRTTDTQYF.

The CDR3 sequence is CASSLTSGGAGYNEQFF. CDR3 bases: TGTGCCAGCAGTCTCACTAGCGGGGGGGCCGGATACAATGAGCAGTTCTTC. The gene calls are TRBV12-3 or TRBV12-4 and TRBJ2-1, with 13 bases identical to TRBD2. The length of the CDR3 is 17 residues. J was trimmed by 4 bases and V by 5 bases; bases with no gene match: 8.

The chain joins TRBV7-9 to TRBJ2-5; D is unresolved. CDR3 length: 12 amino acids. Germline assignment: CDR1 SEHNR and CDR2 FQNEAQ (reference sequence). V was shortened by 8 bases and J by 5 bases, with 12 bases between the two germline ends. CDR3 in amino acids: CASAFTRETQYF. The CDR3 nucleotides are TGTGCCAGCGCCTTCACCCGGGAGACCCAGTACTTC.

CDR3 loop: CASLRDRYSPLHF. Here the CDR3 DNA reads TGTGCCAGCCTCAGAGACAGATATTCACCCCTCCACTTT. The chain has TRBV12-3 or TRBV12-4 and TRBJ1-6, with D possibly being TRBD1 (5 bases). The CDR3 contains 13 residues. The V end was cut by 8 bases, the J end by 8 bases, with 13 bases between.

The chain has TRBV15 and TRBJ1-5, with D perhaps TRBD1 (5 bases). Looked up from germline, CDR1 is LNHNV and CDR2 is YYDKDF (reference sequence). This CDR3 is 15 amino acids long. With 1 base removed from V and 2 bases from J, the gap between germline ends came to 9 bases. CDR3 sequence reads: CATSRGGTGNQPQHF. The CDR3, as DNA: TGTGCCACCAGCAGAGGAGGGACTGGCAATCAGCCCCAGCATTTT.

This rearrangement joins TRBV20-1 to TRBJ2-1, with a weak D call TRBD1 (6 bases). V was shortened by 6 bases and J by 3 bases, with 15 bases between the two germline ends. Germline V CDR1 and CDR2: DFQATT, SNEGSKA (reference sequence). CDR3 length: 14 amino acids. In DNA form, the CDR3 reads TGCAGTGCGGAAGACAGGCGAAGCTACAATGAGCAGTTCTTC. Amino acids: CSAEDRRSYNEQFF.